The present TCR beta chain was sequenced within a study of cytomegalovirus exposure and HLA in healthy donors. Overall study results and limits: A few V segments could not be told apart, such as TRBV6-2 and TRBV6-3, and were left out.

This clone has a count of ten or more. Its cognate antigen is unknown. These donors, healthy bone marrow donors, were studied. A multiplex PCR was run with 60 Vbeta primers and 13 Jbeta primers. TCRdb's copy holds only in-frame clones and misses some; the assay was immunoSEQ multiplex PCR. The repertoire includes about 160,000 clones, approximately 77% of them detected once, and under 2.5% sits in the top ten. Germline trimming cut 1 base from V and 9 bases from J; bases unmatched to any gene: 1. The length of the CDR3 is 13 residues. Per the germline V gene, CDR1 is MNHNS and CDR2 is SASEGT. This TCR was sampled from a man aged 45 to 65 in good health and CMV-seropositive. The sample taken for sequencing was PBMCs. The V and J genes are TRBV6-1 and TRBJ1-1, with 11 bases aligning to TRBD1. This CDR3 reads CASSEGDRGKAFF. The CDR3 coding sequence is TGTGCCAGCAGTGAAGGGGACAGGGGGAAAGCTTTCTTT.